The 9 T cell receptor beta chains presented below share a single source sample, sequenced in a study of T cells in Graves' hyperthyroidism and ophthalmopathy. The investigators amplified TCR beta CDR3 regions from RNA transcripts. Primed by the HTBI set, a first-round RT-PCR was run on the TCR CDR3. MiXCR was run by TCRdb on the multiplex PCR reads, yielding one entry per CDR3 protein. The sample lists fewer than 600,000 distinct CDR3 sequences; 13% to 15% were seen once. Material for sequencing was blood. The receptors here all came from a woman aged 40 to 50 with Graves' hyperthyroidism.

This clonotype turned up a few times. The CDR3 spells CASSYSDRGGHEQYF. In nucleotides, the CDR3 is TGTGCCAGCAGTTACTCAGACAGGGGAGGACACGAGCAGTACTTC. This rearrangement joins TRBV6-5 to TRBJ2-7; 8 bases map to TRBD1. CDR1 MNHEY and CDR2 SVGAGI come from the germline V gene. Trimming at V came to 0 bases and at J to 5 bases, leaving 6 bases not matched to a gene. This CDR3 spans 15 amino acids.

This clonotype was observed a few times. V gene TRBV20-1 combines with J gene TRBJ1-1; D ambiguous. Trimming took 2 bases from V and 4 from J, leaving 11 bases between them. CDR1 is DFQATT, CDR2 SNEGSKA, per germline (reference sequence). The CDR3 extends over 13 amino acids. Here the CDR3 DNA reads TGCAGTGCTAGATGGGATTACCCCACTGAAGCTTTCTTT. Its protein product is CSARWDYPTEAFF.

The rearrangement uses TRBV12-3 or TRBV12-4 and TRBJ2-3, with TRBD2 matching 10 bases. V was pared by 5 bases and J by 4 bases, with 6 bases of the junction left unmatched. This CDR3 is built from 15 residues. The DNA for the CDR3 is TGTGCCAGCAGTGTGTCTAGCGGGAGCGCAGATACGCAGTATTTT. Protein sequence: CASSVSSGSADTQYF.

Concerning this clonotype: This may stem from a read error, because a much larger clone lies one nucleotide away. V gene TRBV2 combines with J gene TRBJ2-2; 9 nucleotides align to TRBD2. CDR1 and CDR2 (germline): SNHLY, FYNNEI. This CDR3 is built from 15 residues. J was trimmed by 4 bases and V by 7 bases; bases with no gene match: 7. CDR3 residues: CASNQRGAGTGELFF. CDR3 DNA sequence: TGTGCCAGCAACCAGCGGGGGGCAGGCACCGGGGAGCTGTTTTTT. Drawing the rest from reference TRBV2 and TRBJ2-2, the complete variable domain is EPEVTQTPSHQVTQMGQEVILRCVPISNHLYFYWYRQILGQKVEFLVSFYNNEISEKSEIFDDQFSVERPDGSNFTLKIRSTKLEDSAMYFCASNQRGAGTGELFFGEGSRLTVL.

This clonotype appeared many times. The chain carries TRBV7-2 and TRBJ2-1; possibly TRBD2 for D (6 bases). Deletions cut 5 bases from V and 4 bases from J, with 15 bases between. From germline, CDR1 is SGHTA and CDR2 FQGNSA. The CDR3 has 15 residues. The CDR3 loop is CASSTRDFRYNEQFF. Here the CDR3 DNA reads TGTGCCAGCAGCACCCGGGACTTCAGGTACAATGAGCAGTTCTTC.

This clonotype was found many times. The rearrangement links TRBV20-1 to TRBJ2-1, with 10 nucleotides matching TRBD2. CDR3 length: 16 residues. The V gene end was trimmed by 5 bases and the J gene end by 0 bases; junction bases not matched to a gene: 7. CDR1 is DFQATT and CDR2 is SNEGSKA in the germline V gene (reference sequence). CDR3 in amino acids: CSAPPASGGSYNEQFF. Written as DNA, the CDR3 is TGCAGTGCTCCCCCGGCTAGCGGGGGCTCCTACAATGAGCAGTTCTTC.

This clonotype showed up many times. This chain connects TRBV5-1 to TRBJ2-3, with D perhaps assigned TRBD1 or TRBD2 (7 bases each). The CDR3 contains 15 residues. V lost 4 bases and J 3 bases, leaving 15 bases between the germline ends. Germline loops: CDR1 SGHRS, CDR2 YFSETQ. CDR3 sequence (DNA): TGCGCCAGCAGCGCCGACAGGGAGGGAACAGATACGCAGTATTTT. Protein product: CASSADREGTDTQYF.

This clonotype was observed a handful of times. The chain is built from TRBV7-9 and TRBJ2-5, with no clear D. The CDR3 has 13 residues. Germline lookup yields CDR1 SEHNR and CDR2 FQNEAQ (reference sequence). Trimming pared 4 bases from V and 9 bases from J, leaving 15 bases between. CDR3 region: CASSSQTFRAQYF. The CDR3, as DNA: TGTGCCAGCAGCTCTCAGACTTTTAGGGCCCAGTACTTC.

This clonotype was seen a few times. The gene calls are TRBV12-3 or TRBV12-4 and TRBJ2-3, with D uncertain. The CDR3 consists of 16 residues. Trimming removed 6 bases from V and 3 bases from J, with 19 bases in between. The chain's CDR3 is CASSEDLGRKTDTQYF. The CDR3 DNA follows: TGTGCCAGCAGCGAGGATCTGGGCCGGAAGACAGATACGCAGTATTTT.